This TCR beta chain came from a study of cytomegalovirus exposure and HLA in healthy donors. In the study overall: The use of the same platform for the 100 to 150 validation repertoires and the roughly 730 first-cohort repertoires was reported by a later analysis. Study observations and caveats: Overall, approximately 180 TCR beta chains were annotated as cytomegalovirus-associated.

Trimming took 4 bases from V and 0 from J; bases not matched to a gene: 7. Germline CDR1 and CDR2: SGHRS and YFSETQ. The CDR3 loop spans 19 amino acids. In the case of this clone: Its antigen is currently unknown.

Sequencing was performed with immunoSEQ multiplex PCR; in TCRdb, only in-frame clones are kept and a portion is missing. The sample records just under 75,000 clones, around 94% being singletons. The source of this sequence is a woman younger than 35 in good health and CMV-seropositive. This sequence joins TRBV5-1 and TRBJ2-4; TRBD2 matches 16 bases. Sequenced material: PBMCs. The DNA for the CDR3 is TGCGCCAGCAGCCAACGGGGACTAGCGGGAGGGTCAGCCAAAAACATTCAGTACTTC. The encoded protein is CASSQRGLAGGSAKNIQYF.